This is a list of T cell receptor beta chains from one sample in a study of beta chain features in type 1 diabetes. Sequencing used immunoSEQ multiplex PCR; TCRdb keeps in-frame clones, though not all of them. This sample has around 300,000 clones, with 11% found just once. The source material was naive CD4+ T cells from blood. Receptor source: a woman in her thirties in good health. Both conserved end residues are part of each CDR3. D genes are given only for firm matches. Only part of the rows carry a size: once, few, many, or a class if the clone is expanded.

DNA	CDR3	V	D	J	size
TGTGCCATCACGGCTACTTCCAGCGGTAGTACGGTAGAGCAGTACTTC	CAITATSSGSTVEQYF	TRBV10-3	.	TRBJ2-7	.
TGCGCCAGCAGCCCCTCCTACGATGAGCAGTTCTTC	CASSPSYDEQFF	TRBV5-1	.	TRBJ2-1	few
TGTGCCAGCAGTTTACCTAGCGGACCCTACGAGCAGTACTTC	CASSLPSGPYEQYF	TRBV28	TRBD2	TRBJ2-7	few
TGCGCCAGCAGCCAGGGGGGAGGGACAACTAATGAAAAACTGTTTTTT	CASSQGGGTTNEKLFF	TRBV4-3	.	TRBJ1-4	few
TGCGCCAGCACCAATACGCCGGGGGGCACTGAAGCTTTCTTT	CASTNTPGGTEAFF	TRBV5-1	.	TRBJ1-1	few
TGTGCCAGCAGTGGACAGGGTCGGGAGACCCAGTACTTC	CASSGQGRETQYF	TRBV28	TRBD1	TRBJ2-5	.
TGTGCCAGCAGCTTAGGTTGGCAGCAAGAGACCCAGTACTTC	CASSLGWQQETQYF	TRBV7-2	.	TRBJ2-5	.
TGTGCCAGCAGTTTGTTAGGAACAACTAGGGATACGCAGTATTTT	CASSLLGTTRDTQYF	TRBV6-5	.	TRBJ2-3	.
TGCAGCGTTGACCCGGAGGGCACAGATACGCAGTATTTT	CSVDPEGTDTQYF	TRBV29-1	.	TRBJ2-3	few
TGCGCCAGCAGCTTTGACACGGATACTGAAGCTTTCTTT	CASSFDTDTEAFF	TRBV5-1	.	TRBJ1-1	few
TGTGCCAGCAGGGGGGCTGAGCGGGAGGCTGGGGCCAACGTCCTGACTTTC	CASRGAEREAGANVLTF	TRBV7-2	TRBD2	TRBJ2-6	.
TGCAGCGTTGAGCGACAGGGGGAAGGAAAACTGTTTTTT	CSVERQGEGKLFF	TRBV29-1	TRBD1	TRBJ1-4	few
TGTGCCAGCAGTCCGCGCGGGACAGGGTCCTACGAGCAGTACTTC	CASSPRGTGSYEQYF	TRBV28	TRBD1	TRBJ2-7	few
TGTGCCAGCAGCCCCGGACAGGGGGCGGACTATGGCTACACCTTC	CASSPGQGADYGYTF	TRBV5-4	TRBD1	TRBJ1-2	few
TGCAGCGTTGGAACCGGGTTAGCGGCTTCCGAGCAGTTCTTC	CSVGTGLAASEQFF	TRBV29-1	.	TRBJ2-1	few
TGTGCCAGCAGGCCCACGGCTAGCTACGGCGGGGAGCTGTTTTTT	CASRPTASYGGELFF	TRBV11-3	.	TRBJ2-2	once
TGTGCCAGCAGTTTTAGGGAGTCTGGGGCCAACGTCCTGACTTTC	CASSFRESGANVLTF	TRBV5-4	.	TRBJ2-6	few
TGCGCCAGCAGCCTACAACCGGGACAGGGGAAGGCAGATACGCAGTATTTT	CASSLQPGQGKADTQYF	TRBV5-1	TRBD1	TRBJ2-3	.
TGTGCCAGCACCCTCAGTGGGACTAGTGTCGGTGAGCAGTTCTTC	CASTLSGTSVGEQFF	TRBV2	TRBD2	TRBJ2-1	.
TGTGCCAGCAGTGATCGAGGTCAAGAGACCCAGTACTTC	CASSDRGQETQYF	TRBV25-1	.	TRBJ2-5	few
TGTGCCAGCAGTTCCTCGGGACTTAGTCGGCACAATGAGCAGTTCTTC	CASSSSGLSRHNEQFF	TRBV28	.	TRBJ2-1	.
TGTGCTAGTGGAACAGTAGCGAACACCGGGGAGCTGTTTTTT	CASGTVANTGELFF	TRBV12-5	.	TRBJ2-2	once